A selection of T cell receptor beta chains follows, all from one sample in a study of blood T cell repertoires in COVID-19. Produced via immunoSEQ multiplex PCR; TCRdb's table is partial and in-frame only. The sample includes 130,000 or so clones, roughly four fifths seen only once; the top ten take 9% to 15%. Sequences were obtained from peripheral blood. These receptor sequences come from a woman in her fifties or sixties with acute or convalescent COVID-19. Both conserved end residues are part of each CDR3. D genes are given only for firm matches. Where a row states a size, it is once, few, many or the class of an expanded clone; other rows omit it.

clone size: -
V gene: TRBV18
D gene: -
J gene: TRBJ1-3
CDR3 protein: CASSPGRGSGNTIYF
CDR3 DNA: TGTGCCAGCTCACCGGGGAGGGGCTCTGGAAACACCATATATTTT

clone size: once
V gene: TRBV7-2
D gene: -
J gene: TRBJ2-3
CDR3 protein: CASSPALKRDTQYF
CDR3 DNA: TGTGCCAGCAGCCCCGCACTAAAGAGGGATACGCAGTATTTT

clone size: -
V gene: TRBV19
D gene: TRBD1
J gene: TRBJ1-5
CDR3 protein: CASSRDRYSNQPQHF
CDR3 DNA: TGTGCCAGTAGTAGGGACAGATATAGCAATCAGCCCCAGCATTTT

clone size: -
V gene: TRBV19
D gene: -
J gene: TRBJ1-3
CDR3 protein: CASNQWSSGNTIYF
CDR3 DNA: TGTGCCAGTAACCAATGGAGCTCTGGAAACACCATATATTTT

clone size: -
V gene: TRBV2
D gene: -
J gene: TRBJ2-1
CDR3 protein: CASSPLTGTEQFF
CDR3 DNA: TGTGCCAGCAGCCCCCTTACAGGGACTGAGCAGTTCTTC

clone size: -
V gene: TRBV5-5
D gene: -
J gene: TRBJ1-6
CDR3 protein: CASTSLQGLNNSPLHF
CDR3 DNA: TGTGCCAGCACCTCCCTCCAGGGATTGAATAATTCACCCCTCCACTTT

clone size: -
V gene: TRBV11-2
D gene: -
J gene: TRBJ1-2
CDR3 protein: CASSLTTGVDYGYTF
CDR3 DNA: TGTGCCAGCAGCCTAACTACCGGGGTTGACTATGGCTACACCTTC

clone size: -
V gene: TRBV9
D gene: -
J gene: TRBJ1-4
CDR3 protein: CASSPLDLSNEKLFF
CDR3 DNA: TGTGCCAGCAGCCCTCTAGACCTTTCTAATGAAAAACTGTTTTTT

clone size: -
V gene: TRBV30
D gene: -
J gene: TRBJ1-5
CDR3 protein: CAWSVGRAEQPQHF
CDR3 DNA: TGTGCCTGGAGTGTAGGCAGGGCTGAGCAGCCCCAGCATTTT

clone size: -
V gene: TRBV2
D gene: -
J gene: TRBJ1-2
CDR3 protein: CATSLSQVRYGYTF
CDR3 DNA: TGTGCCACCTCCCTGAGCCAGGTTCGCTATGGCTACACCTTC

clone size: -
V gene: TRBV6-5
D gene: -
J gene: TRBJ2-3
CDR3 protein: CASSYSIQTDTQYF
CDR3 DNA: TGTGCCAGCAGTTACTCGATCCAGACAGATACGCAGTATTTT

clone size: -
V gene: TRBV12-3/TRBV12-4
D gene: TRBD1
J gene: TRBJ1-4
CDR3 protein: CASSPQGNEKLFF
CDR3 DNA: TGTGCCAGCAGTCCACAGGGGAATGAAAAACTGTTTTTT

clone size: -
V gene: TRBV25-1
D gene: -
J gene: TRBJ2-5
CDR3 protein: CASSAGRDSILETQYF
CDR3 DNA: TGTGCCAGCAGTGCTGGCCGGGACTCAATACTGGAGACCCAGTACTTC

clone size: -
V gene: TRBV27
D gene: TRBD1
J gene: TRBJ1-2
CDR3 protein: CASSPGQGPGYTF
CDR3 DNA: TGTGCCAGCAGTCCGGGACAGGGGCCCGGCTACACCTTC

clone size: once
V gene: TRBV2
D gene: TRBD1
J gene: TRBJ1-2
CDR3 protein: CASSPDRGAAGYTF
CDR3 DNA: TGTGCCAGCAGCCCGGACAGGGGTGCGGCTGGCTACACCTTC

clone size: once
V gene: TRBV2
D gene: -
J gene: TRBJ1-3
CDR3 protein: CASSEAAKGNTIYF
CDR3 DNA: TGTGCCAGCAGTGAAGCCGCGAAGGGGAACACCATATATTTT

clone size: -
V gene: TRBV4-1
D gene: -
J gene: TRBJ2-1
CDR3 protein: CASSETGSYNEQFF
CDR3 DNA: TGCGCCAGCAGCGAAACAGGGTCCTACAATGAGCAGTTCTTC

clone size: -
V gene: TRBV3-1/TRBV3-2
D gene: -
J gene: TRBJ2-1
CDR3 protein: CASSLRADMGNEQFF
CDR3 DNA: TGTGCCAGCAGCCTCCGCGCCGACATGGGCAATGAGCAGTTCTTC

clone size: once
V gene: TRBV23-1
D gene: TRBD1
J gene: TRBJ1-5
CDR3 protein: CASSRRARDRDQPQHF
CDR3 DNA: TGCGCCAGCAGTCGGCGCGCGCGAGACAGGGATCAGCCCCAGCATTTT

clone size: -
V gene: TRBV7-6
D gene: -
J gene: TRBJ1-1
CDR3 protein: CASSPGTTMNTEAFF
CDR3 DNA: TGTGCCAGCAGCCCCGGGACAACCATGAACACTGAAGCTTTCTTT

clone size: -
V gene: TRBV24-1
D gene: -
J gene: TRBJ1-2
CDR3 protein: CATSDSGQPGYTF
CDR3 DNA: TGTGCCACCAGTGACTCAGGACAGCCTGGCTACACCTTC

clone size: -
V gene: TRBV21-1
D gene: -
J gene: TRBJ1-3
CDR3 protein: CASSKVPVGNTIYF
CDR3 DNA: TGTGCCAGCAGCAAAGTCCCGGTAGGAAACACCATATATTTT

clone size: -
V gene: TRBV12-5
D gene: -
J gene: TRBJ1-2
CDR3 protein: CASGLLQRGYTF
CDR3 DNA: TGTGCTAGTGGTTTATTGCAGCGTGGCTACACCTTC

clone size: once
V gene: TRBV6-4
D gene: TRBD1
J gene: TRBJ2-5
CDR3 protein: CAKLGDRDVETQYF
CDR3 DNA: TGTGCCAAGCTCGGGGACAGGGACGTAGAGACCCAGTACTTC

clone size: -
V gene: TRBV28
D gene: TRBD2
J gene: TRBJ2-1
CDR3 protein: CASSLGAGGLSGNEQFF
CDR3 DNA: TGTGCCAGCAGTTTGGGAGCGGGGGGGCTCAGTGGAAATGAGCAGTTCTTC

clone size: -
V gene: TRBV18
D gene: TRBD1
J gene: TRBJ1-6
CDR3 protein: CASSPRQGQGFPNSPLHF
CDR3 DNA: TGTGCCAGCTCACCACGACAGGGACAGGGGTTTCCAAATTCACCCCTCCACTTT

clone size: -
V gene: TRBV13
D gene: TRBD1
J gene: TRBJ1-4
CDR3 protein: CASSLSSGGSEKLFF
CDR3 DNA: TGTGCCAGCAGCTTGAGTTCAGGGGGGAGCGAAAAACTGTTTTTT

clone size: few
V gene: TRBV2
D gene: -
J gene: TRBJ2-1
CDR3 protein: CASTPEGYNEQFF
CDR3 DNA: TGTGCCAGCACCCCCGAGGGTTACAATGAGCAGTTCTTC

clone size: -
V gene: TRBV7-6
D gene: TRBD1
J gene: TRBJ1-1
CDR3 protein: CASSLAIGGQGDTEAFF
CDR3 DNA: TGTGCCAGCAGCTTAGCGATCGGTGGACAGGGGGACACTGAAGCTTTCTTT

clone size: -
V gene: TRBV19
D gene: TRBD1
J gene: TRBJ2-1
CDR3 protein: CASSTNGQGVYNEQFF
CDR3 DNA: TGTGCCAGTAGTACCAACGGGCAGGGGGTATACAATGAGCAGTTCTTC

clone size: -
V gene: TRBV5-1
D gene: -
J gene: TRBJ2-5
CDR3 protein: CASSLWGREETQYF
CDR3 DNA: TGCGCCAGCAGCTTGTGGGGGCGAGAAGAGACCCAGTACTTC